This T cell receptor beta chain was identified during a study of a mutant IDH1 vaccine in newly diagnosed glioma. Overall study context: Patients came in for eight vaccinations, in weeks 1, 3, 5, 7, 11, 15, 19 and 23. Vaccine dosing followed radiotherapy by 4-6 weeks, or accompanied temozolomide cycles. Before enrollment, the patients had been treated with radiotherapy alone, temozolomide alone, or both together. Most of them had received both.

Generated by immunoSEQ multiplex PCR, the TCRdb table keeps only in-frame clones and is missing some. The sample lists 31,000 or so clones, around 78% occurring once. Of note for this clone: Its matching antigen is unknown.

The CDR3 runs to 14 residues. The germline V gene has CDR1 SGHNT and CDR2 YYREEE (reference sequence). Trimming removed 0 bases from V and 0 bases from J, with 7 bases in between. Indicated time point: week 11, during vaccination. The study gave 300 ug of mutant IDH1 20-mer peptide per vaccine dose, with topical imiquimod. This TCR derives from a man aged 25-40 years with glioma. The input for sequencing was PBMCs, taken from a glioma patient whose treatment included an IDH1 peptide vaccine. V is TRBV5-4 and J is TRBJ2-7; D remains ambiguous. The CDR3 is CASSLGQSSYEQYF. CDR3 DNA sequence: TGTGCCAGCAGCTTGGGTCAGAGCTCCTACGAGCAGTACTTC.